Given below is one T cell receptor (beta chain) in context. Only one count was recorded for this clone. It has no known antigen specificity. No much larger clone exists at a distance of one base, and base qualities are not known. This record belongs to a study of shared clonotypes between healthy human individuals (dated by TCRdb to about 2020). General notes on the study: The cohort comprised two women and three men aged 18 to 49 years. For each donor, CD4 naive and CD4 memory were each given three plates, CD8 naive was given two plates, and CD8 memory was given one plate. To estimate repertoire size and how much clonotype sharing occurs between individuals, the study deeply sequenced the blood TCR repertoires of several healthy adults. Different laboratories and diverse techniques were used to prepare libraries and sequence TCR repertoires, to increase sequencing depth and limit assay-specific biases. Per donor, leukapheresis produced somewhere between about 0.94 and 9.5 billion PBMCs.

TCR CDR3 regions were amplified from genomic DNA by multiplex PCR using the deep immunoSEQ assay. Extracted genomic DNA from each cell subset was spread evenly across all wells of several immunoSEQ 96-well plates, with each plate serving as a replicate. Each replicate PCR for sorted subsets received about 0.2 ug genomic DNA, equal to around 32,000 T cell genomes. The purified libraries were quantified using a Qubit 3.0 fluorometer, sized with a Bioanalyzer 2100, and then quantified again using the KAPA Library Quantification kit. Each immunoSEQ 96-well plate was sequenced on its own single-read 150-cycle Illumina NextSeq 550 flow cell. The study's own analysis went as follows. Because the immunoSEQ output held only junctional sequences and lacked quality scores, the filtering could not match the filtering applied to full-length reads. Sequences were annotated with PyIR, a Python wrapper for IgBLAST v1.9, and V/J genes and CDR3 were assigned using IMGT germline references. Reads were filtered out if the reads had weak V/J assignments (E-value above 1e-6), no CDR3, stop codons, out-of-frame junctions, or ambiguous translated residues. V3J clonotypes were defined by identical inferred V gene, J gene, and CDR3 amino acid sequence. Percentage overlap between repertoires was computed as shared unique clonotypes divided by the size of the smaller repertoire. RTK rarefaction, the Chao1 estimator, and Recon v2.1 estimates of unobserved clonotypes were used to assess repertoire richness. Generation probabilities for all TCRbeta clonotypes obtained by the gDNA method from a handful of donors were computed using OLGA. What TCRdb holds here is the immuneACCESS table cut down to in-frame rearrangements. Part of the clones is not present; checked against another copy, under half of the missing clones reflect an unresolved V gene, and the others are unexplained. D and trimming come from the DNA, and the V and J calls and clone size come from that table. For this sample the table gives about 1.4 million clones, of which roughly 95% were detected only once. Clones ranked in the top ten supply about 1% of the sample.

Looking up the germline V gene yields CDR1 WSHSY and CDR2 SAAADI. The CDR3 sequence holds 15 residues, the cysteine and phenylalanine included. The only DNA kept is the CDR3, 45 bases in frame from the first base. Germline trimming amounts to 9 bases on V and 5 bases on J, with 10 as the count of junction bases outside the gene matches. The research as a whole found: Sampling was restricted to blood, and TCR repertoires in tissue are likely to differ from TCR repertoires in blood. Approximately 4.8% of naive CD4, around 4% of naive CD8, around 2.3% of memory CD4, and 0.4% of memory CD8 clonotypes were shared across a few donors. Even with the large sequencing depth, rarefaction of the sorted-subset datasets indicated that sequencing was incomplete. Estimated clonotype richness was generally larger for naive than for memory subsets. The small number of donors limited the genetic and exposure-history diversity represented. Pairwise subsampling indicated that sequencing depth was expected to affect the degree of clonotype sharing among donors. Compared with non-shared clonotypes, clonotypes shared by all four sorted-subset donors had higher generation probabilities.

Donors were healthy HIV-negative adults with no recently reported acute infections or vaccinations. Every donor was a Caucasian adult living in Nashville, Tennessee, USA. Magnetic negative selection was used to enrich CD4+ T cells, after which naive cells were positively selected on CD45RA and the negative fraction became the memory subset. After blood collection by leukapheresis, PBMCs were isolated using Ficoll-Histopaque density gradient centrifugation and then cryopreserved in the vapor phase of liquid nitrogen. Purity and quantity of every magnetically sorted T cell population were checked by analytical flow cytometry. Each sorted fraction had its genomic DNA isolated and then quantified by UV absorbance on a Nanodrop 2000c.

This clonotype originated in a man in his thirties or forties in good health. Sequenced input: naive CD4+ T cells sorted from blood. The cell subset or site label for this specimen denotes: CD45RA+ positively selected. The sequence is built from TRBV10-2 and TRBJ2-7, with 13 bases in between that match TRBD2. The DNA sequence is TGCGCCAGTACTCGGACTAGCGGGAGAAACAACGAGCAGTACTTC. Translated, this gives CASTRTSGRNNEQYF.